The sequence of this T cell receptor beta chain was determined in a study of identical twins. Trimming removed 6 bases from V and 3 bases from J; junction bases left unmatched: 8. The CDR3 is 16 amino acids. Germline lookup yields CDR1 SGHRS and CDR2 YFSETQ. This clonotype has a handful of counts. A universal primer site was incorporated via template switching, and the cDNA contained unique molecular identifiers. One entry per CDR3 protein results from TCRdb running MiXCR on the 5' RACE reads. In the table there are around 490,000 distinct CDR3 sequences, about 22% of which are singletons. The same sample was also used in a study of yellow fever vaccine responses in identical twins. That report adds: On the reported evidence, twins' vaccine T cell responses seemed partly convergent and partly personalized.

This receptor was taken from a woman aged 18-29 years in good health. The chain recombines TRBV5-1 with TRBJ2-3; 12 bases are a match to TRBD2. The sequencing input was CD4+ T cells sorted from blood. The CDR3 protein is CASTTGLAGHTDTQYF. As DNA, the CDR3 is TGCGCCAGCACCACGGGACTAGCGGGCCATACAGATACGCAGTATTTT.